A selection of T cell receptor beta chains follows, all from one sample in a study of shared clonotypes between healthy human individuals. Data came from immunoSEQ multiplex PCR; TCRdb stores just in-frame clones and leaves some out. Of about 800,000 clones listed, about 96% were seen once; the top ten hold less than 0.25%. The sample was naive CD8+ T cells sorted from blood. The receptors shown here come from a man between 25 and 39 years old in good health. Each CDR3 is given with its conserved first and last residue. A D gene is named only where the DNA matches it firmly. Clone size is shown for a subset of rows, as once, few, many or a class of expanded clone.

j_call v_call clone_size d_call cdr3_nt cdr3_aa
TRBJ2-7 TRBV7-9 - TRBD2 TGTGCCAGCAGCCCGGGACTAGCGGGGGCCTACGAGCAGTACTTC CASSPGLAGAYEQYF
TRBJ1-5 TRBV12-2 - - TGTGCAAGTCGCTTAGACCTCGGGACAAACAATCAGCCCCAGCATTTT CASRLDLGTNNQPQHF
TRBJ2-5 TRBV29-1 - - TGCAGCGTCTATTCCGGGAGTGGAGAGACCCAGTACTTC CSVYSGSGETQYF
TRBJ1-1 TRBV27 - - TGTGCCAGCTACCTTGCCGGGCGCACTGAAGCTTTCTTT CASYLAGRTEAFF
TRBJ1-5 TRBV10-3 - - TGTGCCATCAGTGGGGGGCAGGGGTTCAATCAGCCCCAGCATTTT CAISGGQGFNQPQHF
TRBJ2-7 TRBV5-1 - - TGCGCCAGCAGCTTGGTGGACAACCTCTACGAGCAGTACTTC CASSLVDNLYEQYF
TRBJ1-2 TRBV27 once - TGTGCCAGCAGTTCGTACAGGGTTGGCTATGGCTACACCTTC CASSSYRVGYGYTF
TRBJ2-3 TRBV18 - TRBD2 TGTGCCAGCTCACTAACTAGCGGGAGCACAGATACGCAGTATTTT CASSLTSGSTDTQYF
TRBJ2-7 TRBV4-1 - TRBD2 TGCGCCAGCAGCGAACAAACTAGCGGGACCCGCTACGAGCAGTACTTC CASSEQTSGTRYEQYF
TRBJ1-3 TRBV7-7 - - TGTGCCAGCAGCACCACAGGATGCTCTGGAAACACCATATATTTT CASSTTGCSGNTIYF
TRBJ2-7 TRBV11-2 - - TGTGCCAGCAGCTTATCCCTACGCGAGCAGTACTTC CASSLSLREQYF
TRBJ2-7 TRBV11-2 - TRBD1 TGTGCCAGCAGGGCCGGGACAGGGCCCTACGAGCAGTACTTC CASRAGTGPYEQYF
TRBJ1-5 TRBV27 - - TGTGCCAGCAGTTCCAGCGATGGGGCAGGGTATCAGCCCCAGCATTTT CASSSSDGAGYQPQHF
TRBJ2-1 TRBV27 - TRBD1 TGTGCCAGCATAACACCGGGACAGGGGCTGATCTTC CASITPGQGLIF
TRBJ2-2 TRBV5-6 once - TGTGCCAGCAGCTTCGAGGGCTTCGACACCGGGGAGCTGTTTTTT CASSFEGFDTGELFF
TRBJ2-7 TRBV27 - - TGTGCCAGCAGTTTGGCCCGAGGGTACGAGCAGTACTTC CASSLARGYEQYF
TRBJ2-5 TRBV7-9 - TRBD1 TGTGCCAGCAGGAGGCGGGACAGGGGGACGCCGGGAGAGACCCAGTACTTC CASRRRDRGTPGETQYF
TRBJ1-1 TRBV7-6 - TRBD1 TGTGCCAGCAGCTTAGCAGGGACAGGGGAAGCTTTCTTT CASSLAGTGEAFF
TRBJ1-1 TRBV5-5 - - TGTGCCAGCAGCTTCAGGGGCAAGGAGAACACTGAAGCTTTCTTT CASSFRGKENTEAFF
TRBJ2-1 TRBV4-1 - - TGCGCCAGCAGCCCCTCAGTCGGGCTAAACAATGAGCAGTTCTTC CASSPSVGLNNEQFF
TRBJ2-7 TRBV29-1 - - TGCAGCGTTGGCAGGGCCTCCTACGAGCAGTACTTC CSVGRASYEQYF
TRBJ2-1 TRBV9 - - TGTGCCAGCAGCGTAGACGATTGGCCTGCCAATGAGCAGTTCTTC CASSVDDWPANEQFF
TRBJ2-1 TRBV2 - - TGTGCCAGCAGGCCCTCCAAAAGGGAAGGGGAGAGCTCCTACAATGAGCAGTTCTTC CASRPSKREGESSYNEQFF
TRBJ2-1 TRBV7-3 - TRBD2 TGTGCCAGCAGCTTGACTAGCGGGTCGCTCTACAATGAGCAGTTCTTC CASSLTSGSLYNEQFF
TRBJ2-7 TRBV28 - - TGTGCCAGCAGTTCAGACAGAATGATATACTACGAGCAGTACTTC CASSSDRMIYYEQYF
TRBJ2-3 TRBV14 - TRBD1 TGTGCCAGCAGCCTGACAGGGTTCACAGATACGCAGTATTTT CASSLTGFTDTQYF
TRBJ2-1 TRBV7-9 - - TGTGCCAGCAGGCCGACAGAGACCTACAATGAGCAGTTCTTC CASRPTETYNEQFF